The entry below gives a single T cell receptor (beta chain) sequence along with its context. These data belong to a study of control samples from healthy donors and cancer patients. The CDR3 covers 16 residues. CDR1 and CDR2 (germline): SGHAT, FQNNGV. After removal of 5 bases from V and 4 bases from J, the junction contained 4 bases not matched to a gene. Produced via immunoSEQ multiplex PCR; TCRdb's table is partial and in-frame only. This repertoire shows approximately 180,000 clones, approximately 94% found once; its top ten account for approximately 1.4%. The chain carries TRBV11-2 and TRBJ2-1; 14 bases are a match to TRBD2. The source is a woman between 18 and 29 years old in good health. The sample taken for sequencing was blood. CDR3 bases: TGTGCCAGCAGCGTCCGGACTAGCGGGGGGTACAATGAGCAGTTCTTC. It codes for CASSVRTSGGYNEQFF.